The clone carrying this T cell receptor beta chain was recorded a few times. This entry belongs to a study of T-cell reconstitution after alpha-beta-depleted transplantation in children. Unique molecular identifiers were incorporated when the TCRbeta library was constructed. TCRdb used MiXCR to reprocess the PCR reads, holding one entry per CDR3 protein. The sample holds about 640,000 distinct CDR3 sequences, approximately 13% seen once. Germline loops: CDR1 MDHEN, CDR2 SYDVKM. The ends lost 1 base at V and 2 bases at J; junction bases unmatched: 4. This CDR3 comprises 15 residues. The sequence was obtained from a male patient aged 10-17 years who had a stem cell transplant for acute myeloid leukemia, so the T cells may come from the graft donor. The chain couples TRBV28 to TRBJ2-5; 7 positions agree with TRBD1. The sample was PBMCs, mostly from graft donor cells, taken 360 days after TCRalphabeta/CD19-depleted stem cell transplant. The CDR3 loop reads CASSLYDRDQETQYF. The DNA for the CDR3 is TGTGCCAGCAGTTTATACGACAGGGATCAAGAGACCCAGTACTTC.